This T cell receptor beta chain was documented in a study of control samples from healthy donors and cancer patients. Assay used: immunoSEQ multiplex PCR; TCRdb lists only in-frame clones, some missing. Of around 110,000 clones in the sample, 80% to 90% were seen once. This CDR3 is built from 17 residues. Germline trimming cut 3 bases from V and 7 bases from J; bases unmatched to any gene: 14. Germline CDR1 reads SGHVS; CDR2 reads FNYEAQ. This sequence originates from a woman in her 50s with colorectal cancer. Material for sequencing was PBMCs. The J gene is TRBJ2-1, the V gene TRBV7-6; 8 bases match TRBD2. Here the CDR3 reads CASSFWASGGNQNEQFF. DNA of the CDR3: TGTGCCAGCAGCTTTTGGGCAAGCGGGGGAAATCAAAATGAGCAGTTCTTC.